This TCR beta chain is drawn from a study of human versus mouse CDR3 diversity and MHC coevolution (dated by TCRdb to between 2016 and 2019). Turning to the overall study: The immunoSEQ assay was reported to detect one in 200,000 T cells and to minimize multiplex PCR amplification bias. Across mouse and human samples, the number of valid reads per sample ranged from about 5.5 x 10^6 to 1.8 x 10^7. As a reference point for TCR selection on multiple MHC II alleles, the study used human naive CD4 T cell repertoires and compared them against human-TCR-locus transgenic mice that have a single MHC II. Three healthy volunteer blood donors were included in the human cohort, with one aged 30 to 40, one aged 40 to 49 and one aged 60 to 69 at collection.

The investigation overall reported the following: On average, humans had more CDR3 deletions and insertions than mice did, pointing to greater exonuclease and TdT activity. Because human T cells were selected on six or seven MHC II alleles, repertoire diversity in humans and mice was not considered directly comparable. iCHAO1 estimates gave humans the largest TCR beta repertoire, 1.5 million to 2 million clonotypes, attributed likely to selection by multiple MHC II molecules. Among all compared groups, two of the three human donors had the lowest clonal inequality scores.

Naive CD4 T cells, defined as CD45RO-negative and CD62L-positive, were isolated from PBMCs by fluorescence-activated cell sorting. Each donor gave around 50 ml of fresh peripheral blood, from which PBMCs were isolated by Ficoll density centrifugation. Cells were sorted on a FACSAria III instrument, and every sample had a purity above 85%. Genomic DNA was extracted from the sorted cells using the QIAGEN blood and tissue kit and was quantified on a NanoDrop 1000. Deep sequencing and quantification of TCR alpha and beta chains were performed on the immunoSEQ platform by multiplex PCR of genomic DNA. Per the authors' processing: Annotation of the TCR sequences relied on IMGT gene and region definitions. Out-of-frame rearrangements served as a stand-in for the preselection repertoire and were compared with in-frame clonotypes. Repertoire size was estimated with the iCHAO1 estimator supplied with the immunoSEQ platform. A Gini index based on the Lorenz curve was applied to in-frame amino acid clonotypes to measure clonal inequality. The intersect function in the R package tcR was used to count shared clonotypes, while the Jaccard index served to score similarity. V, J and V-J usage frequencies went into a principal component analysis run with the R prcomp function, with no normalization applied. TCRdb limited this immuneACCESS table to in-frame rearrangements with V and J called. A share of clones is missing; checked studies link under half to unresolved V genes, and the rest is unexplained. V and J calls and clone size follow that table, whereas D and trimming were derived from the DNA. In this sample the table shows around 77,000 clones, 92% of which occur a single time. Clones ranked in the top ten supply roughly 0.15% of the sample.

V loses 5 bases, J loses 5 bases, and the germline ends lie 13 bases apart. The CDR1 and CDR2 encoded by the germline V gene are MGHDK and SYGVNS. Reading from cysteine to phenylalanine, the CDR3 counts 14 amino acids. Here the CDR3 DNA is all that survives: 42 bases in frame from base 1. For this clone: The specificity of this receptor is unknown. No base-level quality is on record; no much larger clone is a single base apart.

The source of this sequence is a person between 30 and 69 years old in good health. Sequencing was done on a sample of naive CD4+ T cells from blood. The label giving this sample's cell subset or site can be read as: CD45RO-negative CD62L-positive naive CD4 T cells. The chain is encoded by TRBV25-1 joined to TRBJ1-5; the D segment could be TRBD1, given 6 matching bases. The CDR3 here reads CASSSWGLDQPQHF. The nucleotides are TGTGCCAGCAGTTCGTGGGGGCTCGATCAGCCCCAGCATTTT.